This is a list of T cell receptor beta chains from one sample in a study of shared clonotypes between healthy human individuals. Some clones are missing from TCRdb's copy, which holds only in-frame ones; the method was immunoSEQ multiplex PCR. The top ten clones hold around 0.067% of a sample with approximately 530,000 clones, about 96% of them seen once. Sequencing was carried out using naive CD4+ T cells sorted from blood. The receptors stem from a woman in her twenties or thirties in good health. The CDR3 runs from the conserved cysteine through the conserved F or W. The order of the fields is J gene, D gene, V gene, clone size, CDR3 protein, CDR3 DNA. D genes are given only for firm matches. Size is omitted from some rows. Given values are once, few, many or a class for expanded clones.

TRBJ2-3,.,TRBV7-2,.,CASSLVGQGRTDTQYF,TGTGCCAGCAGCTTAGTAGGGCAGGGGAGGACAGATACGCAGTATTTT
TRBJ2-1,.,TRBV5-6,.,CASSPDSSSYNEQFF,TGTGCCAGCAGCCCGGACAGCAGCTCCTACAATGAGCAGTTCTTC
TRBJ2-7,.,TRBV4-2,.,CASSQDAGFYAIYEQYF,TGTGCCAGCAGCCAAGATGCGGGTTTTTATGCAATTTACGAGCAGTACTTC
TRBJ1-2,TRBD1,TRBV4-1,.,CASSQAPGQDYGYTF,TGCGCCAGCAGCCAAGCTCCGGGACAGGACTATGGCTACACCTTC
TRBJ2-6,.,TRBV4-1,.,CASSWTPGKGISGANVLTF,TGCGCCAGCAGCTGGACTCCCGGGAAGGGGATCTCTGGGGCCAACGTCCTGACTTTC
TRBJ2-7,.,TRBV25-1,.,CASREGGYSSYEQYF,TGTGCCAGCAGGGAGGGCGGATACTCCTCCTACGAGCAGTACTTC
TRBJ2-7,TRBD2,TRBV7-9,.,CASSLSAPSGRAYEQYF,TGTGCCAGCAGCTTGTCGGCTCCGAGCGGGAGGGCCTACGAGCAGTACTTC
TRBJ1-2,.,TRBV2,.,CASNGVGTSNYGYTF,TGTGCCAGCAACGGGGTGGGGACTTCTAACTATGGCTACACCTTC
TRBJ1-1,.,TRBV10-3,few,CAISGRNTEAFF,TGTGCCATCAGTGGAAGGAACACTGAAGCTTTCTTT
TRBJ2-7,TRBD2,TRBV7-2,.,CASSSRTRGEQYF,TGTGCCAGCAGCTCACGGACTAGAGGCGAGCAGTACTTC
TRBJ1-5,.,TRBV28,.,CASSPNSYGQNQPQHF,TGTGCCAGCAGCCCCAACTCGTATGGACAGAATCAGCCCCAGCATTTT
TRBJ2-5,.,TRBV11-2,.,CASSPRLEETQYF,TGTGCCAGCAGCCCCCGACTCGAAGAGACCCAGTACTTC
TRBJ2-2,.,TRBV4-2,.,CASSQDGVDTGELFF,TGTGCCAGCAGCCAAGATGGGGTGGACACCGGGGAGCTGTTTTTT
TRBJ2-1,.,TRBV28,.,CASSGGIINEQFF,TGTGCCAGCAGCGGCGGGATCATCAATGAGCAGTTCTTC
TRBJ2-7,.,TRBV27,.,CASSLGGSRVSPLSYEQYF,TGTGCCAGCAGTTTAGGGGGTTCCAGGGTTTCCCCCCTCTCCTACGAGCAGTACTTC
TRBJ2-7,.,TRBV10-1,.,CASSRTEGGYEQYF,TGCGCCAGCAGTAGGACGGAAGGTGGCTACGAGCAGTACTTC
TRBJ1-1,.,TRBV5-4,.,CASSPRTAQRTEAFF,TGTGCCAGCAGCCCTCGGACCGCCCAACGGACTGAAGCTTTCTTT
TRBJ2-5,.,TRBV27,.,CASSPRRGKETQYF,TGTGCCAGCAGTCCGCGTCGAGGTAAAGAGACCCAGTACTTC
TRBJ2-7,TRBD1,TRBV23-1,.,CASRQGAYEQYF,TGCGCCAGCAGACAGGGGGCCTACGAGCAGTACTTC
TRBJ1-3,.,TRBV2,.,CASSFRSGDSGNTIYF,TGTGCCAGCAGTTTCCGTTCAGGAGACTCTGGAAACACCATATATTTT
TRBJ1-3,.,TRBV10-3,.,CAISTGTTSGNTIYF,TGTGCCATCAGCACGGGGACTACCTCTGGAAACACCATATATTTT
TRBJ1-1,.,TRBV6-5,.,CASSRSPGQREAFF,TGTGCCAGCAGTAGATCTCCGGGACAACGGGAAGCTTTCTTT